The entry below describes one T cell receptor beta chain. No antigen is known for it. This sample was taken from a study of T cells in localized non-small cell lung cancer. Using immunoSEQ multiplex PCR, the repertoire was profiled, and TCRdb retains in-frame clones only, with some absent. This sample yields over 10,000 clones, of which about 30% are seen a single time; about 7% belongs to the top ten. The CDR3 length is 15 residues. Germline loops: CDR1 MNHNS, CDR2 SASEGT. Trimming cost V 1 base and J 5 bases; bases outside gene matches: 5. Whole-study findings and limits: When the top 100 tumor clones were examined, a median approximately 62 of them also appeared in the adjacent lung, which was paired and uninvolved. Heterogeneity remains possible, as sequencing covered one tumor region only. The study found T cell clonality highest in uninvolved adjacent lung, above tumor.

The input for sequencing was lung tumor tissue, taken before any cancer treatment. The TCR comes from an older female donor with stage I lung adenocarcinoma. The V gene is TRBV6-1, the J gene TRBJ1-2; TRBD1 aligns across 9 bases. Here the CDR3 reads CASSEGTGDLYGYTF. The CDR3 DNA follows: TGTGCCAGCAGTGAAGGGACAGGGGATCTATATGGCTACACCTTC.